This T cell receptor (beta chain) is drawn from a study of T cell responses to AZD1222 COVID-19 vaccine. Overall study results and limits: Only 5 or 6 individuals given AZD1222 were seropositive at baseline.

Regarding this clone: The antigen remains undetermined.

The CDR3 is 16 amino acids. The germline gives CDR1 SEHNR, CDR2 FQNEAQ (reference sequence). Trimming took 0 bases from V and 2 from J, leaving 13 bases between them. Repertoires were generated with immunoSEQ multiplex PCR, while TCRdb's copy carries only in-frame clones and drops some. The sample yields 100,000 or so clones, 65% to 90% seen once. The specimen was peripheral blood, collected on day 0 of AZD1222 vaccination. J is TRBJ1-1 and V is TRBV7-9; D remains unclear. The sequence was obtained from an adult in good health. In DNA, the CDR3 is TGTGCCAGCAGCTTAGCAGAGGTTACATCCAACACTGAAGCTTTCTTT. Translating it yields CASSLAEVTSNTEAFF.